This entry features one T cell receptor beta chain sequence. These data come from a study of blood T cell repertoires in COVID-19. Study information: Sites across the United States, Italy and Spain contributed samples from acute and convalescent COVID-19.

After removal of 5 bases from V and 5 bases from J, the junction contained 6 bases not matched to a gene. Germline V CDR1 and CDR2: KGHSH, LQKENI. There are 14 residues in the CDR3. Profiled with immunoSEQ multiplex PCR; TCRdb holds only in-frame clones, not every one. This table holds roughly 98,000 clones, approximately 78% found once. The receptor was derived from a human donor in a cohort sampled during active COVID-19. Sequenced input: peripheral blood. The J gene is TRBJ2-1, the V gene TRBV18; 7 nucleotides line up with TRBD2. The chain's CDR3 is CASSSSGANNEQFF. CDR3 sequence (DNA): TGTGCCAGCTCATCCAGCGGGGCAAACAATGAGCAGTTCTTC.